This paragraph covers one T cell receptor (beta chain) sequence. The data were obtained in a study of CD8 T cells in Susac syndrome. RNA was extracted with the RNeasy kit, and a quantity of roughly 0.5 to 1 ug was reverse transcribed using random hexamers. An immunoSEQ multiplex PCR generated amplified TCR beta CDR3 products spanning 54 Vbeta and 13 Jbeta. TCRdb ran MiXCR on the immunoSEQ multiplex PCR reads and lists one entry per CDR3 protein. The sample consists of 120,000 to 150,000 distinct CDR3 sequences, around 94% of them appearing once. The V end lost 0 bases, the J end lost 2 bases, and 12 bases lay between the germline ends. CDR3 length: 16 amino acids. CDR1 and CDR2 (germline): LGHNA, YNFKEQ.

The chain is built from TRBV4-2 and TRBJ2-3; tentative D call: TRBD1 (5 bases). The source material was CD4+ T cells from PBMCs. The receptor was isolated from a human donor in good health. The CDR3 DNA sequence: TGTGCCAGCAGCCAAGAATTTCTGGACACCACAGATACGCAGTATTTT. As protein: CASSQEFLDTTDTQYF.